This TCR beta chain was identified in a study of blood T cell repertoires in COVID-19. Study at large: PBMCs, B-cell-depleted T cells, or T cells were the source of the cDNA or gDNA that made up the material.

As originally analysed: Reference gene primer amplification gave nucleated cell count estimates. Method: immunoSEQ multiplex PCR; TCRdb's copy keeps in-frame clones and lacks some. That table supplies the V and J calls and clone size; D and trimming were determined from the DNA. The sample carries over 200,000 clones, about 80% recorded once. Trimming took 3 bases from V and 2 from J, leaving 17 bases between them. The CDR3 runs to 16 residues. Germline V CDR1 and CDR2: SGDLS, YYNGEE. Input material: peripheral blood. The TCR originated in a man over 45 with active or convalescent COVID-19. The chain recombines TRBV9 with TRBJ1-2, with unresolved D. The CDR3 is CASSAEPFQLNYGYTF. For the CDR3, the DNA is TGTGCCAGCAGCGCGGAGCCCTTCCAATTAAACTATGGCTACACCTTC.